The 20 T cell receptor beta chains listed next were all sequenced from one sample in a study of cytotoxic CD8 clonotypes in ibrutinib-treated CLL. Repertoires were generated with immunoSEQ multiplex PCR, while TCRdb's copy carries only in-frame clones and drops some. Seen here are 140,000 or so clones, approximately 80% observed once, and the top ten hold around 13%. The input for sequencing was PBMCs, taken after 12 months of ibrutinib treatment. The receptors come from a human donor with chronic lymphocytic leukemia.

The CDR3 here is CASTGVTELNTGELFF. The CDR3, as DNA: TGTGCCAGCACTGGAGTCACAGAACTGAACACCGGGGAGCTGTTTTTT. This chain connects TRBV2 to TRBJ2-2; unclear D gene. The germline V and J ends were trimmed by 7 bases and 1 base, with 16 bases remaining between them. The CDR3 contains 16 residues. Germline CDR1 is SNHLY and CDR2 is FYNNEI.

The genes are TRBV4-3 and TRBJ1-4; possible D gene TRBD1, 5 bases. The CDR3 totals 16 residues. Germline loops: CDR1 LGHNA, CDR2 YSLEER. With 4 bases removed from V and 3 bases from J, the gap between germline ends came to 15 bases. The CDR3 reads CASSRELDSSNEKLFF. The CDR3 bases are TGCGCCAGCAGCCGGGAGCTCGACAGTTCTAATGAAAAACTGTTTTTT.

The chain has TRBV19 and TRBJ1-5; D is ambiguous. V was pared by 10 bases and J by 2 bases, with 15 bases between. Germline lookup yields CDR1 LNHDA and CDR2 SQIVND (reference sequence). The CDR3 is made up of 14 amino acids. The CDR3 coding sequence is TGTGCCACCCCTTCCTCAGGTCGCAATCAGCCCCAGCATTTT. It yields the protein CATPSSGRNQPQHF.

The genes are TRBV5-4 and TRBJ2-2; TRBD2 aligns across 10 bases. The CDR3 has 16 residues. J was trimmed by 0 bases and V by 5 bases; bases with no gene match: 4. Per germline, CDR1 SGHNT and CDR2 YYREEE (reference sequence). The CDR3 loop reads CASRPTSGANTGELFF. The CDR3 DNA reads as TGTGCCAGCAGACCAACTAGCGGGGCGAACACCGGGGAGCTGTTTTTT.

This clone has only a few counts. The J gene is TRBJ2-1, the V gene TRBV19, with TRBD2 matching 10 bases. Trimming cost V 8 bases and J 2 bases; bases outside gene matches: 3. The CDR3 consists of 14 residues. CDR1 is LNHDA, CDR2 SQIVND, per germline (reference sequence). The CDR3 DNA reads TGTGCCAGTCGGAGCGGGAGGGCCTACAATGAGCAGTTCTTC. Residues: CASRSGRAYNEQFF.

V is TRBV5-1 and J is TRBJ2-1; TRBD2 matches at 10 bases. J lost 5 bases, V lost 4 bases, and 12 bases had no gene match. Per the germline V gene, CDR1 is SGHRS and CDR2 is YFSETQ. This CDR3 is 17 amino acids long. The CDR3 here is CASSPHSTGLAHNEQFF. The CDR3 coding sequence is TGCGCCAGCAGCCCCCATTCGACGGGACTAGCGCACAATGAGCAGTTCTTC.

The rearrangement uses TRBV5-1 and TRBJ2-1; the match to TRBD2 covers 8 bases. The CDR3 spans 19 residues. After removal of 3 bases from V and 4 bases from J, the junction contained 18 bases not matched to a gene. Germline V gene sequence: CDR1 SGHRS, CDR2 YFSETQ. This CDR3 reads CASSSGQPPGLGIYNEQFF. The CDR3 nucleotides read TGCGCCAGCAGCTCGGGACAACCCCCGGGACTAGGGATTTACAATGAGCAGTTCTTC. The variable domain in full, completed from reference TRBV5-1 and TRBJ2-1, reads KAGVTQTPRYLIKTRGQQVTLSCSPISGHRSVSWYQQTPGQGLQFLFEYFSETQRNKGNFPGRFSGRQFSNSRSEMNVSTLELGDSALYLCASSSGQPPGLGIYNEQFFGPGTRLTVL.

V gene TRBV28 combines with J gene TRBJ2-7; a possible D gene is TRBD2 (6 bases). CDR3 length: 15 amino acids. Germline V lookup: CDR1 MDHEN, CDR2 SYDVKM. Trimming removed 4 bases from V and 2 bases from J, with 15 bases in between. DNA for the CDR3: TGTGCCAGCAGTTCCTGGTTCGGGGGAACCTACGAGCAGTACTTC. Protein sequence: CASSSWFGGTYEQYF.

The chain recombines TRBV7-3 with TRBJ2-7, with no clear D. The CDR3 contains 14 residues. Trimming removed 2 bases from V and 0 bases from J, with 8 bases in between. Per germline, CDR1 SGHTA and CDR2 FQGTGA. In DNA, the CDR3 is TGTGCCAGCAGCTTAGGTCCGGCCTCCTACGAGCAGTACTTC. Protein sequence: CASSLGPASYEQYF.

The CDR3 DNA reads TGTGCCAGCAGTTTCATGCGGGGAAACACAGATACGCAGTATTTT. Its translation: CASSFMRGNTDTQYF. The rearrangement links TRBV27 to TRBJ2-3; tentative D call: TRBD2 (6 bases). V lost 3 bases and J 2 bases, leaving 12 bases between the germline ends. Germline V gene lookup returns CDR1 MNHEY and CDR2 SMNVEV (reference sequence). The CDR3 covers 15 residues.

Many counts were recorded for this clone. This chain links TRBV10-3 with TRBJ1-1; 7 bases map to TRBD1. The J segment lost 3 bases and the V segment lost 5 bases, leaving 9 bases of the junction unmatched. There are 15 residues in the CDR3. The germline CDR1 and CDR2 sequences are ENHRY and SYGVKD. CDR3 nucleotides: TGTGCCATCAGTAGGACAGGCGCACTCGACACTGAAGCTTTCTTT. Protein sequence: CAISRTGALDTEAFF.

The CDR3 reads CASSQDTGGGSYEQYF. In DNA form, the CDR3 reads TGCGCCAGCAGCCAAGATACTGGAGGCGGCTCCTACGAGCAGTACTTC. V is TRBV4-1 and J is TRBJ2-7; possible D gene TRBD2, 5 bases. Trimming pared 0 bases from V and 0 bases from J, leaving 12 bases between. Germline assignment: CDR1 MGHRA and CDR2 YSYEKL. There are 16 residues in the CDR3.

The chain links TRBV10-3 to TRBJ2-7, with TRBD2 identical over 10 bases. This CDR3 has 13 residues. The germline V gene encodes CDR1 ENHRY and CDR2 SYGVKD. V lost 8 bases to trimming and J lost 0 bases; unmatched junction nucleotides: 1. CDR3 DNA sequence: TGTGCCATCGGGACTAGCGACTCCTACGAGCAGTACTTC. Residues: CAIGTSDSYEQYF.

This clone has just one count. The DNA of the CDR3 is TGTGCCAGCAGTTCCCTGACCGAATATGGCTACACCTTC. Its protein is CASSSLTEYGYTF. The rearrangement joins TRBV28 to TRBJ1-2, with no clear D. From germline, CDR1 is MDHEN and CDR2 SYDVKM. This CDR3 comprises 13 residues. The V and J ends lost 4 bases and 5 bases respectively, with 11 bases between them.

This rearrangement joins TRBV4-2 to TRBJ2-7; 10 positions agree with TRBD1. CDR1 is LGHNA and CDR2 is YNFKEQ in the germline V gene. With V trimmed by 3 bases and J by 3 bases, 11 bases remained unmatched. The CDR3 covers 17 residues. DNA of the CDR3: TGTGCCAGCAGCCAGCTCTTCCGGGGACAGGGGCACTACGAGCAGTACTTC. It translates to CASSQLFRGQGHYEQYF.

The chain has TRBV2 and TRBJ1-4; tentative D call: TRBD1 (6 bases). This CDR3 is 15 amino acids long. Trimming shortened V by 3 bases and J by 7 bases, and 15 bases separated the two germline ends. Germline V gene sequence: CDR1 SNHLY, CDR2 FYNNEI. The CDR3: CASSENFRGGEKLFF. CDR3 DNA: TGTGCCAGCAGTGAGAACTTCAGGGGAGGTGAAAAACTGTTTTTT.

The CDR3 region is CATSRELAVSYNEQFF. DNA for the CDR3: TGTGCCACCAGCAGAGAGTTAGCGGTCTCCTACAATGAGCAGTTCTTC. The V gene is TRBV15, the J gene TRBJ2-1; D perhaps matches TRBD2 (6 bases). Looked up from germline, CDR1 is LNHNV and CDR2 is YYDKDF (reference sequence). Trimming cost V 0 bases and J 0 bases, with 9 bases left between them. This CDR3 has 16 amino acids.

The DNA of the CDR3 is TGTGCCAGCAGTTACTCGACGGGGTTTAGCAATCAGCCCCAGCATTTT. Protein product: CASSYSTGFSNQPQHF. The chain carries TRBV6-6 and TRBJ1-5; D not resolved. CDR1 is MNHNY, CDR2 SVGAGI, per germline (reference sequence). V was shortened by 0 bases and J by 0 bases, with 9 bases between the two germline ends. The CDR3 has 16 residues.

The chain links TRBV30 to TRBJ2-2; D is unresolved. This CDR3 contains 13 residues. Germline values: CDR1 GTSNPN, CDR2 SVGIG (reference sequence). V lost 0 bases and J lost 7, with 9 bases in between. CDR3 DNA: TGTGCCTGGAGTGTACTGGTGTTCGGGGAGCTGTTTTTT. It yields the protein CAWSVLVFGELFF.

This sequence joins TRBV29-1 and TRBJ2-7; 7 nucleotides agree with TRBD1. CDR3 size: 13 residues. The junction had 11 bases not matched to a gene; V was cut back by 6 bases and J by 6 bases. Germline assignment: CDR1 SQVTM and CDR2 ANQGSEA. The CDR3 coding sequence is TGCAGCGTGACCGGGACAGAAATAGGCGAGCAGTACTTC. Its translation is CSVTGTEIGEQYF.